This T cell receptor (beta chain) stems from a study of T cell changes during pregnancy in multiple sclerosis. Clones were read by immunoSEQ multiplex PCR, and TCRdb kept only the in-frame ones, dropping some. In the table there are roughly 48,000 clones, over 90% of which are singletons. The CDR3 consists of 15 residues. CDR1 is SGHVS and CDR2 is FQNEAQ in the germline V gene. V shed 5 bases and J shed 1 base, with 13 bases lying between them. The sequence was obtained from a female donor with multiple sclerosis, enrolled in a pregnancy study. This specimen was CD8+ T cells from peripheral blood mononuclear cells, taken in the first trimester of pregnancy. The rearrangement uses TRBV7-8 and TRBJ2-3; no clear D. CDR3: CASSPPLAGTDTQYF. The CDR3 coding sequence is TGTGCCAGCAGCCCCCCTTTGGCAGGCACAGATACGCAGTATTTT.